The rows below give T cell receptor beta chains drawn from one sample of a study of T-cell memory formation after mild COVID-19. TCRdb passed the 5' RACE reads through MiXCR, listing each CDR3 protein once. This table holds over 150,000 distinct CDR3 sequences, approximately 17% found once. Sequencing was carried out using PBMCs or a T cell subset sorted from them (not recorded which). The origin of the receptors is a man younger than 30 who had mild COVID-19 (a few samples of this study predate the infection). Cell type and time point are not known. Each CDR3 is given with its conserved first and last residue. The order of the fields is CDR3 DNA, CDR3 protein, V gene, clone size, J gene, D gene. A D gene is named only where the DNA matches it firmly. Some rows have no size entry. The others give once, few or many, or a class for an expanded clone.

TGCAGCGTGACAGGTGCCGGCTACACCTTC | CSVTGAGYTF | TRBV29-1 | many | TRBJ1-2 | -
TGTGCCAGCAGCTCGACAGGGAGAGGCAATCAGCCCCAGCATTTT | CASSSTGRGNQPQHF | TRBV6-5 | few | TRBJ1-5 | TRBD1
TGTGCCATCAGCCCGGGACAGGGGGCATCTGGCTACACCTTC | CAISPGQGASGYTF | TRBV10-3 | - | TRBJ1-2 | TRBD1
TGCGCCAGCAGCCGTGGACCCATTGCGGCGAACGTCCTGACTTTC | CASSRGPIAANVLTF | TRBV5-1 | few | TRBJ2-6 | -
TGCGCCAGCAGCTTGGAGCGGGGCGAAGAGACCCAGTACTTC | CASSLERGEETQYF | TRBV5-1 | few | TRBJ2-5 | TRBD2
TGTGCCAGCAGCCAACAGGGACCCTGGGATACGCAGTATTTT | CASSQQGPWDTQYF | TRBV14 | few | TRBJ2-3 | -
TGTGCCAGCAGTTACGGGACAGGGGGCTGGAATTCACCCCTCCACTTT | CASSYGTGGWNSPLHF | TRBV6-5 | - | TRBJ1-6 | TRBD1
TGTGCCAGCAGTCTTTATCTTACTGAAGCTTTCTTT | CASSLYLTEAFF | TRBV7-9 | once | TRBJ1-1 | -
TGCGCCAGCAGCCCAACCGGGACAGGGGGAAACACCATATATTTT | CASSPTGTGGNTIYF | TRBV4-1 | many | TRBJ1-3 | TRBD1
TGCGCCAGCAGCTTGGTATGGGGCTCGCAAGCGATTCAGTACTTC | CASSLVWGSQAIQYF | TRBV5-1 | few | TRBJ2-4 | -
TGCGCCAGCAGCCAAGAATACCGGGGCACAGATACGCAGTATTTT | CASSQEYRGTDTQYF | TRBV4-3 | few | TRBJ2-3 | -
TGTGCCAGCAGTATTTCCGGGACAACGTACCAAGAGACCCAGTACTTC | CASSISGTTYQETQYF | TRBV2 | - | TRBJ2-5 | -
TGTGCCAGCAGCCAAGATAGGGGGAATGAAAAACTGTTTTTT | CASSQDRGNEKLFF | TRBV4-2 | - | TRBJ1-4 | -
TGTGCCTGGAGGCGCGGGGTTAATGAAAAACTGTTTTTT | CAWRRGVNEKLFF | TRBV30 | - | TRBJ1-4 | -
TGTGCCAGCAGCTTAGTGGGCAGGGGCTATTACAATGAGCAGTTCTTC | CASSLVGRGYYNEQFF | TRBV11-2 | - | TRBJ2-1 | -
TGCAGCGTTGAATTCGCGAGGGGGCGGGAGACCCAGTACTTC | CSVEFARGRETQYF | TRBV29-1 | many | TRBJ2-5 | TRBD1